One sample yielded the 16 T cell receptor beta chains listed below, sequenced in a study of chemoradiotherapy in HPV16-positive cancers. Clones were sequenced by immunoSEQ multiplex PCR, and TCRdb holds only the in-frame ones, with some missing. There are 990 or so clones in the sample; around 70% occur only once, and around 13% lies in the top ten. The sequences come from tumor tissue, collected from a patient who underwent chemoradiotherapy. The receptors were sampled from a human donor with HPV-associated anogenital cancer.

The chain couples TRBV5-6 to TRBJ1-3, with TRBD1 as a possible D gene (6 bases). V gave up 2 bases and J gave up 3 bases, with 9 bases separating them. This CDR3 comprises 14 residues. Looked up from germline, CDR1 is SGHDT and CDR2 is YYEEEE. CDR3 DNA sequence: TGTGCCAGCAGCTTTACAGGGCTTGGAAACACCATATATTTT. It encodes CASSFTGLGNTIYF.

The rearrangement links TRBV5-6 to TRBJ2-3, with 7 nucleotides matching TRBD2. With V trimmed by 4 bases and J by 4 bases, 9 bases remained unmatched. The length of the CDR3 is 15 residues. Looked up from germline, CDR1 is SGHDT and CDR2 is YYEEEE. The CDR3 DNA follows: TGTGCCAGCAGCCTGTCGGGGGGAGGCGCAGATACGCAGTATTTT. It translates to CASSLSGGGADTQYF.

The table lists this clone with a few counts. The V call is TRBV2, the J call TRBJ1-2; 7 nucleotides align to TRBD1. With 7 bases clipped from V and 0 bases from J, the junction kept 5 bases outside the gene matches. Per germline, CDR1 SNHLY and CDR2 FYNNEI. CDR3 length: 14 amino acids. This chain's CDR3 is CASILQGANYGYTF. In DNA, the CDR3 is TGTGCCAGCATTTTGCAGGGGGCTAACTATGGCTACACCTTC.

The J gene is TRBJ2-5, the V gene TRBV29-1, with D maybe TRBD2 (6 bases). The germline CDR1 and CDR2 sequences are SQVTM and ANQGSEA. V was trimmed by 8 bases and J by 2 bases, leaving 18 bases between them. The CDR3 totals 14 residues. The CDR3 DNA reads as TGCAGCTTTTTTTCAGTTGGGGGGCAAGAGACCCAGTACTTC. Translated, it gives CSFFSVGGQETQYF.

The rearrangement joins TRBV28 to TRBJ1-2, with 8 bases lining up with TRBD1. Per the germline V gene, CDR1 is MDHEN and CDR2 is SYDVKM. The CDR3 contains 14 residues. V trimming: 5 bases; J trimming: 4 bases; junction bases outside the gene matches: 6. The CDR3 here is CASSPGQARYGYTF. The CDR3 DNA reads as TGTGCCAGCAGTCCGGGACAGGCCCGCTATGGCTACACCTTC.

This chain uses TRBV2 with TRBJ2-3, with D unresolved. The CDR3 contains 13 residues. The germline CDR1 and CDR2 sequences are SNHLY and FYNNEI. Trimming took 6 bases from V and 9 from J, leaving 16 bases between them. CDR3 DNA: TGTGCCAGCAGATATGGCTGGGCTGACACGCAGTATTTT. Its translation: CASRYGWADTQYF.

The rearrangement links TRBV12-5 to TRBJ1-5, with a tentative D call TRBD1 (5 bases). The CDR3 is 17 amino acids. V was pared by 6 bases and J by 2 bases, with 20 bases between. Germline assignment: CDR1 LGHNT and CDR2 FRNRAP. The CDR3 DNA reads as TGTGCTAGTGGCCCGGGGGTCGGGGGTAGTGGCAATCAGCCCCAGCATTTT. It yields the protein CASGPGVGGSGNQPQHF.

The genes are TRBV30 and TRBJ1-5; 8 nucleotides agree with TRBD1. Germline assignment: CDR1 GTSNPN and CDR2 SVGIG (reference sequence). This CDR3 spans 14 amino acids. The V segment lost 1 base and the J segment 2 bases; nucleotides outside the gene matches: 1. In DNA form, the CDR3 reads TGTGCCTGGAGTGGGGGACAGGGCAATCAGCCCCAGCATTTT. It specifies CAWSGGQGNQPQHF.

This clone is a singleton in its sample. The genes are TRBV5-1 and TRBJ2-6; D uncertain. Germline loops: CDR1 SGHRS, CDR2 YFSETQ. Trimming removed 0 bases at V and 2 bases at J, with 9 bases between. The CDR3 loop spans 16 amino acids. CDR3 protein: CASSLAGPPGANVLTF. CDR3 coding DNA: TGCGCCAGCAGCTTGGCGGGCCCACCTGGGGCCAACGTCCTGACTTTC.

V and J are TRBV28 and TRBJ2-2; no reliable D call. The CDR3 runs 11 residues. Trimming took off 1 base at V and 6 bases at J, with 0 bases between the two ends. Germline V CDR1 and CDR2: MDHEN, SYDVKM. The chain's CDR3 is CASSLSGELFF. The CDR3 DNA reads TGTGCCAGCAGTTTATCCGGGGAGCTGTTTTTT.

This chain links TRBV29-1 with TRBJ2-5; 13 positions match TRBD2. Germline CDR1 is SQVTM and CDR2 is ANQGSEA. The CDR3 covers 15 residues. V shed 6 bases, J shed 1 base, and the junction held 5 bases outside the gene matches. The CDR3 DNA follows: TGCAGCGTAGCCGGACTAGCGGGGGTCCAAGAGACCCAGTACTTC. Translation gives CSVAGLAGVQETQYF.

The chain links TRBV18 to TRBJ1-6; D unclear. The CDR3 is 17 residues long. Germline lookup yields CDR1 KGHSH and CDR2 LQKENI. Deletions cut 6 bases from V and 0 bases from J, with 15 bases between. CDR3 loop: CASSSGVLSSYNSPLHF. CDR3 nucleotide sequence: TGTGCCAGCTCTTCCGGGGTCCTGAGCTCCTATAATTCACCCCTCCACTTT. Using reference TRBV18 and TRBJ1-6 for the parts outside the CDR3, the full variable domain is NAGVMQNPRHLVRRRGQEARLRCSPMKGHSHVYWYRQLPEEGLKFMVYLQKENIIDESGMPKERFSAEFPKEGPSILRIQQVVRGDSAAYFCASSSGVLSSYNSPLHFGNGTRLTVT.

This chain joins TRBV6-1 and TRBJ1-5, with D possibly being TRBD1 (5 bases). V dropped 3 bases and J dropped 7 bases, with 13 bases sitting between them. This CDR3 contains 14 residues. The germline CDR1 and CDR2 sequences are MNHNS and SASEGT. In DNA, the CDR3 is TGTGCCAGCAGTGATGGAGGGGCACAGCAGCCCCAGCATTTT. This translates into CASSDGGAQQPQHF.

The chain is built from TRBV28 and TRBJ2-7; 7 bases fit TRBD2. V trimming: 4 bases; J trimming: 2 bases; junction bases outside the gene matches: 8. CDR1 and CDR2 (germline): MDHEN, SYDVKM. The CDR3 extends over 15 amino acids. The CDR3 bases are TGTGCCAGCAGTTACTTTCGGGGGGTGGCCTACGAGCAGTACTTC. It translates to CASSYFRGVAYEQYF. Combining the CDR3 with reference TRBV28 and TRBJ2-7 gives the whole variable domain DVKVTQSSRYLVKRTGEKVFLECVQDMDHENMFWYRQDPGLGLRLIYFSYDVKMKEKGDIPEGYSVSREKKERFSLILESASTNQTSMYLCASSYFRGVAYEQYFGPGTRLTVT.

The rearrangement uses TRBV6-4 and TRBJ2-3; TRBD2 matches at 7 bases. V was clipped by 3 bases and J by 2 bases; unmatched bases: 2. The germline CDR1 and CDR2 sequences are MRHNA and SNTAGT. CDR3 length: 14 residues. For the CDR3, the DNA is TGTGCCAGCAGTGAAGGGAGGGACACAGATACGCAGTATTTT. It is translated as CASSEGRDTDTQYF.

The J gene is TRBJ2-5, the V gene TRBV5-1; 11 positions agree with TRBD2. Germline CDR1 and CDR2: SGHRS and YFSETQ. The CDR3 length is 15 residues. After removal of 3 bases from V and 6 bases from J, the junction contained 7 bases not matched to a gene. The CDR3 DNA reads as TGCGCCAGCAGCTCGCCTAGCGGGGGGATGAAGACCCAGTACTTC. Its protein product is CASSSPSGGMKTQYF.